Listed here are 27 T cell receptor beta chains from one sample, sequenced in a study of CD8 T cells in Susac syndrome. When the RNA was reverse transcribed, random hexamers were used with an input of roughly 0.5 to 1 ug. TCRdb analysed the immunoSEQ multiplex PCR reads with MiXCR anew, one entry per CDR3 protein. The data contain 330,000 or so distinct CDR3 sequences, approximately 85% of them seen just once; the ten biggest clones take up around 0.2%. Source material: CD8+ T cells from PBMCs. The receptors here all came from a human donor with multiple sclerosis.

V gene TRBV20-1 combines with J gene TRBJ2-1; unclear D gene. This CDR3 has 15 amino acids. Per the germline V gene, CDR1 is DFQATT and CDR2 is SNEGSKA (reference sequence). V lost 0 bases, J lost 2 bases, and 11 bases lay in between. CDR3 sequence (DNA): TGCAGTGCTAGAGATTGGACCTTTACCTACAATGAGCAGTTCTTC. Its translation: CSARDWTFTYNEQFF.

With regard to this clonotype: The junction and the germline gene differ at one end; a read error may be behind it. The V gene is TRBV4-3, the J gene TRBJ2-7; weak D call: TRBD2 (6 bases). This CDR3 has 15 amino acids. Germline V CDR1 and CDR2: LGHNA, YSLEER. In nucleotides, the CDR3 is TGCGCCAGCAGCCCCCATCGGGGGAGCTCCCACGAGCAGTACTTC. As protein: CASSPHRGSSHEQYF.

The chain carries TRBV9 and TRBJ1-2; TRBD1 agrees at 8 bases. The junction had 7 bases not matched to a gene; V was cut back by 0 bases and J by 6 bases. Per germline, CDR1 SGDLS and CDR2 YYNGEE. The CDR3 loop spans 15 amino acids. The CDR3 nucleotides read TGTGCCAGCAGCGTAGAACCAGGGGGCGGAGATGGCTACACCTTC. Amino acids: CASSVEPGGGDGYTF.

The V and J genes are TRBV19 and TRBJ1-1; TRBD1 aligns across 7 bases. The V gene end was trimmed by 6 bases and the J gene end by 2 bases; junction bases not matched to a gene: 6. The CDR3 sequence is 14 residues long. Germline loops: CDR1 LNHDA, CDR2 SQIVND (reference sequence). CDR3 sequence: CASRPTGHNTEAFF. CDR3 DNA sequence: TGTGCCAGTAGACCGACAGGGCACAACACTGAAGCTTTCTTT. Full variable domain (outside the CDR3, taken from reference TRBV19 and TRBJ1-1): DGGITQSPKYLFRKEGQNVTLSCEQNLNHDAMYWYRQDPGQGLRLIYYSQIVNDFQKGDIAEGYSVSREKKESFPLTVTSAQKNPTAFYLCASRPTGHNTEAFFGQGTRLTVV.

The chain combines TRBV6-5 with TRBJ2-6, with D perhaps TRBD1 or TRBD2 (5 bases each). Looked up from germline, CDR1 is MNHEY and CDR2 is SVGAGI. This CDR3 is 20 amino acids long. Between the trimmed V and J ends, which lost 4 bases and 3 bases, there was a span of 25 bases. CDR3 region: CASSSRYRDPGFYGANVLTF. The CDR3 bases are TGTGCCAGCAGTTCTCGTTACCGGGACCCTGGTTTCTATGGGGCCAACGTCCTGACTTTC.

The CDR3 region is CSARDLDWGNEQFF. The CDR3 DNA reads as TGCAGTGCTAGAGATCTCGATTGGGGGAATGAGCAGTTCTTC. The genes are TRBV20-1 and TRBJ2-1; D may match TRBD1 or TRBD2 (5 bases each). This CDR3 is 14 amino acids long. The germline V and J ends were trimmed by 0 bases and 7 bases, with 13 bases remaining between them. Germline loops: CDR1 DFQATT, CDR2 SNEGSKA (reference sequence).

The chain uses TRBV4-3 and TRBJ2-7, with TRBD1 matching 10 bases. This CDR3 region has 17 residues. V gave up 0 bases and J gave up 4 bases; unmatched junction bases: 9. Germline V lookup: CDR1 LGHNA, CDR2 YSLEER. CDR3 loop: CASSQDLAGDRGYEQYF. Here the CDR3 DNA reads TGCGCCAGCAGCCAAGACCTCGCCGGGGACAGGGGTTACGAGCAGTACTTC.

The V and J genes are TRBV7-8 and TRBJ2-3, with D unclear. The CDR3 runs 13 residues. Germline lookup yields CDR1 SGHVS and CDR2 FQNEAQ. Trimming cost V 3 bases and J 5 bases, with 9 bases left between them. The CDR3 protein is CASSLKVRDTQYF. Here the CDR3 DNA reads TGTGCCAGCAGCTTGAAGGTGCGAGATACGCAGTATTTT.

The chain combines TRBV20-1 with TRBJ2-1, with 8 positions matching TRBD1. After removal of 7 bases from V and 7 bases from J, the junction contained 9 bases not matched to a gene. This CDR3 region has 13 residues. CDR1 DFQATT and CDR2 SNEGSKA come from the germline V gene (reference sequence). In DNA form, the CDR3 reads TGCAGTGGGTCGGACAGGGCGGGAAATGAGCAGTTCTTC. It is translated as CSGSDRAGNEQFF.

Turning to this clonotype: The CDR3 end shows no conserved phenylalanine or tryptophan, and so a read error is likely. V is TRBV15 and J is TRBJ2-7, with 7 nucleotides matching TRBD2. After removal of 1 base from V and 5 bases from J, the junction contained 5 bases not matched to a gene. The CDR3 is 14 amino acids. Germline assignment: CDR1 LNHNV and CDR2 YYDKDF (reference sequence). The CDR3 DNA reads TGTGCCACCAGCAGAGGGGCGGGAGTGCACGAGCAGTACCTC. Residues: CATSRGAGVHEQYL.

V gene TRBV7-3 combines with J gene TRBJ2-1; D is uncertain. The germline CDR1 and CDR2 sequences are SGHTA and FQGTGA. The length of the CDR3 is 16 residues. V was shortened by 0 bases and J by 3 bases, with 12 bases between the two germline ends. CDR3 sequence (DNA): TGTGCCAGCAGCTTAACCGGCGTTGGGTACTACAATGAGCAGTTCTTC. This sequence encodes CASSLTGVGYYNEQFF.

This chain links TRBV28 with TRBJ2-1, with 8 bases fitting TRBD2. V dropped 8 bases and J dropped 0; count of bases not matched to a gene: 12. CDR3 length equals 17 residues. CDR1 is MDHEN and CDR2 is SYDVKM in the germline V gene. In nucleotides, the CDR3 is TGTGCCAGCCGCGGGGCGGGAGGACCCTCCTCCTACAATGAGCAGTTCTTC. It encodes CASRGAGGPSSYNEQFF.

This rearrangement joins TRBV4-3 to TRBJ1-2, with D maybe TRBD1 (5 bases). Germline V CDR1 and CDR2: LGHNA, YSLEER. V shed 0 bases and J shed 5 bases, with 13 bases lying between them. The CDR3 has 15 residues. The CDR3 bases are TGCGCCAGCAGCCAAGAGACCGGGACGGGTTATGGCTACACCTTC. Its translation is CASSQETGTGYGYTF.

The table lists this clonotype with a few counts. The J gene is TRBJ2-7, the V gene TRBV29-1; possibly TRBD1 for D (6 bases). Germline V gene lookup returns CDR1 SQVTM and CDR2 ANQGSEA. This CDR3 has 13 amino acids. V lost 6 bases, J lost 0 bases, and 12 bases lay in between. The CDR3 DNA follows: TGCAGCGTCCTGCAGGGGTTCTCCTACGAGCAGTACTTC. It encodes CSVLQGFSYEQYF.

The genes are TRBV28 and TRBJ2-2, with D perhaps matching TRBD1 or TRBD2 (5 bases each). The CDR3 runs 13 residues. From germline, CDR1 is MDHEN and CDR2 SYDVKM. Between the trimmed V and J ends, which lost 11 bases and 6 bases, there was a span of 16 bases. The CDR3 loop reads CAVTDEGPGELFF. CDR3 in DNA: TGTGCCGTCACCGACGAGGGACCCGGGGAGCTGTTTTTT.

The gene calls are TRBV3-1 and TRBJ1-2; TRBD1 might be the D (5 bases). CDR3 length: 16 amino acids. Trimming left V 0 bases short and J 4 bases short, with 15 bases between. The germline CDR1 and CDR2 sequences are LGHDT and YNNKEL (reference sequence). CDR3 in DNA: TGTGCCAGCAGCCAAGACAGGACACGTAATCTCTATGGCTACACCTTC. Translated: CASSQDRTRNLYGYTF.

The chain employs TRBV27 and TRBJ2-4; possible D gene TRBD2, 5 bases. The germline V gene encodes CDR1 MNHEY and CDR2 SMNVEV (reference sequence). CDR3 size: 14 residues. The V end was cut by 4 bases, the J end by 10 bases, with 17 bases between. The CDR3 region has the DNA TGTGCCAGCAGTTCCTCGGGGAGCGTTGGGATTCAGTACTTC. This gives the protein CASSSSGSVGIQYF.

This clonotype showed up just once. The chain uses TRBV4-3 and TRBJ1-2, with TRBD1 matching 10 bases. Germline loops: CDR1 LGHNA, CDR2 YSLEER. The V gene end was trimmed by 4 bases and the J gene end by 4 bases; junction bases not matched to a gene: 6. The CDR3 length is 15 residues. In DNA form, the CDR3 reads TGCGCCAGCAGCCCCGGGACAGGGGACCTCTATGGCTACACCTTC. It codes for CASSPGTGDLYGYTF.

The rearrangement joins TRBV12-3 or TRBV12-4 to TRBJ2-1, with 13 bases fitting TRBD2. This CDR3 spans 15 amino acids. Germline trimming cut 6 bases from V and 5 bases from J; bases unmatched to any gene: 4. CDR3 bases: TGTGCCAGCAGCCGCGGACTAGCGGGAGACAATGAGCAGTTCTTC. Amino acid sequence: CASSRGLAGDNEQFF.

The chain recombines TRBV11-2 with TRBJ2-5; tentatively, D is TRBD2 (6 bases). Trimming stripped 4 bases from V and 3 bases from J, with 15 bases between. Looked up from germline, CDR1 is SGHAT and CDR2 is FQNNGV. This CDR3 comprises 15 residues. In DNA form, the CDR3 reads TGTGCCAGCAGCTCCGGAATAGCGGTAAAAGAGACCCAGTACTTC. It translates to CASSSGIAVKETQYF.

The CDR3 bases are TGTGCCATCAGCGAGGAGGACAGGGCCTACGAGCAGTACTTC. Translated, it gives CAISEEDRAYEQYF. The rearrangement joins TRBV10-3 to TRBJ2-7, with 8 bases fitting TRBD1. The CDR3 is made up of 14 amino acids. Germline V gene lookup returns CDR1 ENHRY and CDR2 SYGVKD. Losses at the gene ends were 6 bases for V and 2 bases for J; bases not matched to a gene: 6.

The rearrangement links TRBV6-5 to TRBJ1-5; no clear D. The V end was cut by 4 bases, the J end by 4 bases, with 11 bases between. This CDR3 region has 14 residues. Germline V gene data show CDR1 as MNHEY and CDR2 as SVGAGI. CDR3 coding DNA: TGTGCCAGCAGTTTGGGGTCCGAGAATCAGCCCCAGCATTTT. Its protein product is CASSLGSENQPQHF.

This rearrangement joins TRBV18 to TRBJ2-3, with D uncertain. Germline loops: CDR1 KGHSH, CDR2 LQKENI. The CDR3 totals 13 residues. The V end lost 6 bases, the J end lost 6 bases, and 13 bases lay between the germline ends. CDR3 DNA sequence: TGTGCCAGCTCCCCGGTCGCAACCGATACGCAGTATTTT. It translates to CASSPVATDTQYF.

The chain carries TRBV19 and TRBJ1-4, with D unclear. Germline CDR1 reads LNHDA; CDR2 reads SQIVND (reference sequence). The V end lost 6 bases, the J end lost 6 bases, and 11 bases lay between the germline ends. The CDR3 has 13 amino acids. Written as DNA, the CDR3 is TGTGCCAGTAGCCTGAACTTGGATGAAAAACTGTTTTTT. Its protein is CASSLNLDEKLFF.

The chain joins TRBV21-1 to TRBJ2-7. TRBV21-1 is a pseudogene locus. This CDR3 is 17 amino acids long. The CDR3 sequence is CASSKERYKGRPYEQYF. CDR3 sequence (DNA): TGTGCCAGCAGCAAAGAGCGCTACAAGGGTCGACCCTACGAGCAGTACTTC.

The V and J genes are TRBV20-1 and TRBJ2-1; D unclear. CDR3 length: 12 residues. Germline loops: CDR1 DFQATT, CDR2 SNEGSKA (reference sequence). Here the CDR3 DNA reads TGCAGCGTGGCTCCCCCCTACAATGAGCAGTTCTTC. As protein: CSVAPPYNEQFF.

The CDR3 DNA is TGCGCCAGCAGCCAAACACTAGCGGGCACATATGAGCAGTACTTC. This codes for CASSQTLAGTYEQYF. This chain uses TRBV4-1 with TRBJ2-7; TRBD2 aligns across 9 bases. V dropped 2 bases and J dropped 7; count of bases not matched to a gene: 9. CDR3 size: 15 residues. Germline assignment: CDR1 MGHRA and CDR2 YSYEKL.